The present entry profiles one T cell receptor beta chain with its context. The data were taken from a study of T-cell memory formation after mild COVID-19. Trimming removed 5 bases from V and 5 bases from J; junction bases left unmatched: 9. Germline V CDR1 and CDR2: SEHNR, FQNEAQ (reference sequence). The length of the CDR3 is 14 residues. TCRdb re-called the 5' RACE reads with MiXCR, one entry per CDR3 protein. The sample lists fewer than 550,000 distinct CDR3 sequences; 15% to 25% were seen once. The chain is built from TRBV7-9 and TRBJ2-7; 7 bases align to TRBD2. The sequence was obtained from an adult woman who had mild COVID-19 (a few samples of this study predate the infection). Cell type and time point are not known. The sample consisted of PBMCs or a T cell subset sorted from them (not recorded which). The DNA for the CDR3 is TGTGCCAGCAGCGATTCTAGCGGCACGCACGAGCAGTACTTC. Protein sequence: CASSDSSGTHEQYF.